The text below deals with one T cell receptor (beta chain). The antigen is unknown. The sample is drawn from a study of OX40 agonist ivuxolimab in advanced cancers. The overall study: Patients were infused with ivuxolimab every 2 weeks at 0.01 to 10 mg/kg. A diagnosis of hepatocellular carcinoma, melanoma, renal cell or head and neck cancer was present in dose-escalation patients. A male proportion of over 75% was recorded, with mean age 60 years and range 23 to 79.

The CDR3 is 15 amino acids. The V end was cut by 4 bases, the J end by 3 bases, with 13 bases between. Germline values: CDR1 SGDLS, CDR2 YYNGEE. Findings and caveats of the study: Some nonresponders additionally presented with little normalized T-cell clonal expansion.

The repertoire was sequenced with immunoSEQ multiplex PCR; TCRdb's copy has only in-frame clones and lacks some. The table lists some 100,000 clones, approximately 94% of them singletons. The rearrangement uses TRBV9 and TRBJ1-4; D remains unclear. This TCR was sampled from an adult with an advanced solid tumor such as melanoma, head and neck, liver or kidney cancer. This material consisted of CD4+ or CD8+ T cells sorted from blood, taken in a trial of the OX40 agonist ivuxolimab. CDR3 DNA: TGTGCCAGCAGCCCCACTTTGCGTGCTAATGAAAAACTGTTTTTT. It codes for CASSPTLRANEKLFF.